The present T cell receptor beta chain was sequenced within a study of shared clonotypes between healthy human individuals. The CDR3 is made up of 16 amino acids. The junction had 12 bases not matched to a gene; V was cut back by 4 bases and J by 4 bases. Germline V gene lookup returns CDR1 MNHNY and CDR2 SVGAGI (reference sequence). Repertoires were generated with immunoSEQ multiplex PCR, while TCRdb's copy carries only in-frame clones and drops some. Of 450,000 to 500,000 clones listed, 70% to 80% were seen once; the top ten hold more than 10%. The source material was PBMCs. The TCR comes from a woman in her thirties or forties in good health. Some clones in this sample may be carry-over from other donors' samples. The gene calls are TRBV6-6 and TRBJ2-7, with 8 positions matching TRBD1. In DNA form, the CDR3 reads TGTGCCAGCAGTTCCGCTCGGGACAGGAGATTATACGAGCAGTACTTC. It encodes CASSSARDRRLYEQYF.